This T cell receptor beta chain came from a study of tumor and adjacent non-tumor tissue in lung cancer. Points from the study as a whole: Shorter survival was associated with higher TCR diversity in tumors.

This clonotype has a single count. Antigen unknown. At one end, the junction sequence differs from germline, possibly due to a read error. A modified ARM-PCR protocol with three rounds of nested PCR amplified TCRbeta. TCRdb fed the multiplex PCR reads into MiXCR, producing one record per CDR3 protein. Among approximately 82,000 distinct CDR3 sequences, around 80% were seen once, and the ten largest hold under 50%. The CDR3 length is 14 residues. Germline V gives CDR1 LGHNA, CDR2 YSLEER. No cell sorting was done before RNA was extracted from the tissue. Distant lung tissue was collected more than 3 cm away from the tumor edge.

This receptor was obtained from a man between 65 and 85 years old with non-small cell lung cancer. The rearrangement joins TRBV4-3 to TRBJ1-2; unclear D gene. Sequenced material: distant non-tumor lung tissue. The CDR3 region is CASSQDVGGDRYTF. The CDR3 DNA sequence: TGTGCGAGCAGCCAAGATGTGGGCGGAGATCGCTACACCTTC.